This T cell receptor (beta chain) was retrieved from a study of sequential checkpoint blockade in melanoma. Stated treatment: randomized to nivolumab then ipilimumab (arm A) or the reverse (arm B). The data were produced by immunoSEQ multiplex PCR, yet TCRdb's version contains in-frame clones alone and is incomplete. Here the sample spans roughly 5,000 clones, 23% being singletons. The origin of this receptor is a human donor with melanoma. This material consisted of tumor tissue (inferred from file names), taken from a patient given nivolumab and ipilimumab in sequence.

This chain's CDR3 is CASSQVLGASMNTEAFF. In nucleotides, the CDR3 is TGCGCCAGCAGCCAAGTTTTAGGGGCGAGTATGAACACTGAAGCTTTCTTT. J is TRBJ1-1 and V is TRBV4-1; a possible D gene is TRBD1 (5 bases). This CDR3 spans 17 amino acids. V was shortened by 1 base and J by 0 bases, with 15 bases between the two germline ends. The germline gives CDR1 MGHRA, CDR2 YSYEKL.